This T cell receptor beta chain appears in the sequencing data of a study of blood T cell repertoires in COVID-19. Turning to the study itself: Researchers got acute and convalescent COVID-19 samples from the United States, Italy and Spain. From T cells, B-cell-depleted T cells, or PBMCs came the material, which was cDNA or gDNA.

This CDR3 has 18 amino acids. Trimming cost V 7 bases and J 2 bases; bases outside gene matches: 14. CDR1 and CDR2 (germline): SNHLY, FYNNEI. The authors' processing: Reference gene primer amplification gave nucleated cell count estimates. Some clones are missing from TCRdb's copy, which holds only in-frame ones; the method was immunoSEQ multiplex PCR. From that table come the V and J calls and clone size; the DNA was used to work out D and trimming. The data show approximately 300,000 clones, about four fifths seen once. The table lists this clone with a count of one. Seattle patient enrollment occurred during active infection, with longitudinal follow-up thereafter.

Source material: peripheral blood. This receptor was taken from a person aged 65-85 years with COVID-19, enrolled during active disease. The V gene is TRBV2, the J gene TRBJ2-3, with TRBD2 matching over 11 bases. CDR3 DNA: TGTGCCAGCACTCGGAGGGGGCTAGCGGGGGGCAACACAGATACGCAGTATTTT. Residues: CASTRRGLAGGNTDTQYF.